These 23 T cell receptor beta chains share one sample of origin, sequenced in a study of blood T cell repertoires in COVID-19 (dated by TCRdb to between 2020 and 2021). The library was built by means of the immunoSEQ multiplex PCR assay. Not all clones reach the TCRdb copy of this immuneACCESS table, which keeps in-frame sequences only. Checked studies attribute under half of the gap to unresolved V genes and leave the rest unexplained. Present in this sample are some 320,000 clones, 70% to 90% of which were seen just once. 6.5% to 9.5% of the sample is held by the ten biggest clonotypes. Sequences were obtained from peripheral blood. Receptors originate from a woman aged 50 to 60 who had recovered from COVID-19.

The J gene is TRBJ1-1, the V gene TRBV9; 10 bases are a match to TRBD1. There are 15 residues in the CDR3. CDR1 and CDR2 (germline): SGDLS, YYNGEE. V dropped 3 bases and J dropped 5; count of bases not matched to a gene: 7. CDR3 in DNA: TGTGCCAGCAGCGGAGGGGACAGGGGAGATACTGAAGCTTTCTTT. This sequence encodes CASSGGDRGDTEAFF.

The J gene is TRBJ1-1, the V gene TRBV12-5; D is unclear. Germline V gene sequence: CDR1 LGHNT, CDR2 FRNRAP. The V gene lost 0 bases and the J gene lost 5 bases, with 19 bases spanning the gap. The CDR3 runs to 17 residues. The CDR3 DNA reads TGTGCTAGTGGTTTGGTACTGGGCCGGGGAATCATTACTGAAGCTTTCTTT. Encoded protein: CASGLVLGRGIITEAFF.

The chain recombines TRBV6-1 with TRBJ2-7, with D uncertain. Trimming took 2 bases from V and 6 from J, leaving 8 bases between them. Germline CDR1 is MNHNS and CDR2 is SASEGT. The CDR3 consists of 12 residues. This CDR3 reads CASSEPHVEQYF. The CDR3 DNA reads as TGTGCCAGCAGTGAACCCCATGTCGAGCAGTACTTC.

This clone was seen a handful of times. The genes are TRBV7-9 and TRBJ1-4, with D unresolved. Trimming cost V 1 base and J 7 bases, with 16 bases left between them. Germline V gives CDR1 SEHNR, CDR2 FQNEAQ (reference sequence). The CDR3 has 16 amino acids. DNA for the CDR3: TGTGCCAGCAGCTTAGGGGCGGAGGGCCGGGGTGAAAAACTGTTTTTT. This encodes CASSLGAEGRGEKLFF.

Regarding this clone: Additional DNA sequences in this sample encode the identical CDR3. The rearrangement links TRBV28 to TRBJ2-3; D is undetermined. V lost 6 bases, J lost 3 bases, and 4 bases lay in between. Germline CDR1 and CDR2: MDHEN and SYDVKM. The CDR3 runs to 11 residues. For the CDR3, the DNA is TGTGCCAGCAGCCTTACAGATACGCAGTATTTT. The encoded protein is CASSLTDTQYF.

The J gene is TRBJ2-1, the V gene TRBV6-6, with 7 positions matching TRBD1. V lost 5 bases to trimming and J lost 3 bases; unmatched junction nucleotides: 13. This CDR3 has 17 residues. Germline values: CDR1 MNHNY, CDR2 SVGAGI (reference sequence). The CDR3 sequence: CASSPRGFGVGYNEQFF. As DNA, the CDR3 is TGTGCCAGCAGTCCCAGGGGGTTCGGGGTGGGCTACAATGAGCAGTTCTTC.

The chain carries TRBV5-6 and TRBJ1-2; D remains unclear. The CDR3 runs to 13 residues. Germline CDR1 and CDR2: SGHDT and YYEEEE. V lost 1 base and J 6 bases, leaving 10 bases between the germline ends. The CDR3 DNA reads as TGTGCCAGCAGCTTGCCCGCGTCAAATGGCTACACCTTC. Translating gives CASSLPASNGYTF.

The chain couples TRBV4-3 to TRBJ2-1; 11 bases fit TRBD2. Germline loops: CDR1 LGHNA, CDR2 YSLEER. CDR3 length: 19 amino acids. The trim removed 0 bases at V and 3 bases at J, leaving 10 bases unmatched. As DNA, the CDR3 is TGCGCCAGCAGCCAAGACGGGTCTAGCGGGAGGCGGGGCTACAATGAGCAGTTCTTC. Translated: CASSQDGSSGRRGYNEQFF.

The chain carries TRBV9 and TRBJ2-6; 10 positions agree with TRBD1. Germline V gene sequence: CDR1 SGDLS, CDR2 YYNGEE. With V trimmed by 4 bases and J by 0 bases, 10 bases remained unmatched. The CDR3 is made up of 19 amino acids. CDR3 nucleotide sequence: TGTGCCAGCAGCTTGCGCCGGGACAGGGGATTCTCTGGGGCCAACGTCCTGACTTTC. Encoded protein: CASSLRRDRGFSGANVLTF.

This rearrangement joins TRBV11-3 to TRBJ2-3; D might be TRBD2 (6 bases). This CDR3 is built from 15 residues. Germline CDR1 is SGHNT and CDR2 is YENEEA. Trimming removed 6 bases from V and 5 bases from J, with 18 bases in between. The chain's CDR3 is CASSSGRGFIDTQYF. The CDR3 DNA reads TGTGCCAGCAGTTCGGGGCGGGGCTTCATAGATACGCAGTATTTT.

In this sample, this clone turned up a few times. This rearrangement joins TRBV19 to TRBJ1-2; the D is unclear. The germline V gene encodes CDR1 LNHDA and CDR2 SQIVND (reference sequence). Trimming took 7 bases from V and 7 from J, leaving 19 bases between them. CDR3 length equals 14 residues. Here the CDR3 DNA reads TGTGCCAGTAATGAGGACGGGAAAATTTCTGGCTACACCTTC. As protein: CASNEDGKISGYTF.

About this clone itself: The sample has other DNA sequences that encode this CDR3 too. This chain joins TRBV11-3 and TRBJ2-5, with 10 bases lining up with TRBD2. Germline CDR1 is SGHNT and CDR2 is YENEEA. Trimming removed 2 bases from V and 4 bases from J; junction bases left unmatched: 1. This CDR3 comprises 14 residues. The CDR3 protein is CASSLTSGAETQYF. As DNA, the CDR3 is TGTGCCAGCAGCTTAACTAGCGGGGCAGAGACCCAGTACTTC.

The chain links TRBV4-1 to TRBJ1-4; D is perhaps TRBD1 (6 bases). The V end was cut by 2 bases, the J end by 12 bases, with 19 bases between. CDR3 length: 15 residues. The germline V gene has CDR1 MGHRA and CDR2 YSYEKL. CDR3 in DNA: TGCGCCAGCAGCCAATCTACAGGGAATCGTATCGAACTGTTTTTT. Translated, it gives CASSQSTGNRIELFF.

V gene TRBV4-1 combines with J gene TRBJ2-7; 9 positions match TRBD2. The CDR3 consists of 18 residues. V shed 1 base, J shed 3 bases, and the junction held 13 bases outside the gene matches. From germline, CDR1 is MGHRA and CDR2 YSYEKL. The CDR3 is CASSQVLAGPRSHYEQYF. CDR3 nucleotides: TGCGCCAGCAGCCAAGTACTAGCGGGCCCGAGAAGCCACTACGAGCAGTACTTC.

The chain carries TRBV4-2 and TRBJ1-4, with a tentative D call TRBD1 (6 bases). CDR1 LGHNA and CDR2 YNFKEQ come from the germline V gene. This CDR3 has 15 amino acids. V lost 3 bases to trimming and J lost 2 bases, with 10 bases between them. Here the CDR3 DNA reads TGTGCCAGCAGCCATGAGGGGGGGACTAATGAAAAACTGTTTTTT. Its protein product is CASSHEGGTNEKLFF.

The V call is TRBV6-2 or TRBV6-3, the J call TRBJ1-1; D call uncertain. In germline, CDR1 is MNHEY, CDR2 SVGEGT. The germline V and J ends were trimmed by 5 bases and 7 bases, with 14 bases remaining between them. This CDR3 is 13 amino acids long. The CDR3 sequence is CASSLTHLGEAFF. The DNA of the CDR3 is TGTGCCAGCAGTCTGACACATTTGGGTGAAGCTTTCTTT.

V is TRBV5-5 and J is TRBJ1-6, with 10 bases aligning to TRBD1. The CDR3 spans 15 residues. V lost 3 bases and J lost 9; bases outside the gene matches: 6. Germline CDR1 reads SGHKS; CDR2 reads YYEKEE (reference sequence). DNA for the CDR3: TGTGCCAGCAGCTCCCGGGACAGGGGAGCTTCACCCCTCCACTTT. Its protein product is CASSSRDRGASPLHF.

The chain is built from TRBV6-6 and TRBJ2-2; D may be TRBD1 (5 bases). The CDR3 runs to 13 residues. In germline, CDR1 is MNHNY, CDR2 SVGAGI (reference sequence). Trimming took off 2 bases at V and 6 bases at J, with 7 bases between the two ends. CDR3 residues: CASSYRGPGELFF. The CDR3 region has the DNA TGTGCCAGCAGTTACAGGGGCCCCGGGGAGCTGTTTTTT.

CDR3 DNA: TGTGCCAGCAGTCAACTCGTACAGCACTCCTACAATGAGCAGTTCTTC. This translates into CASSQLVQHSYNEQFF. The J gene is TRBJ2-1, the V gene TRBV6-6; D is ambiguous. The CDR3 runs to 16 residues. Per germline, CDR1 MNHNY and CDR2 SVGAGI (reference sequence). V was cut by 5 bases and J by 0 bases, with 14 bases left in between.

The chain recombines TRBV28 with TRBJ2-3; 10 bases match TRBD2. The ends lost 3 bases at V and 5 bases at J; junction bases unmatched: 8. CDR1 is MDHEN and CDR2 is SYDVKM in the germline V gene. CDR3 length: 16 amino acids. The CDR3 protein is CASSLGSGRRRDTQYF. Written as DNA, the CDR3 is TGTGCCAGCAGTTTGGGTAGCGGGAGGAGGAGAGATACGCAGTATTTT. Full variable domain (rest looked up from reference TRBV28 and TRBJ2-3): DVKVTQSSRYLVKRTGEKVFLECVQDMDHENMFWYRQDPGLGLRLIYFSYDVKMKEKGDIPEGYSVSREKKERFSLILESASTNQTSMYLCASSLGSGRRRDTQYFGPGTRLTVL.

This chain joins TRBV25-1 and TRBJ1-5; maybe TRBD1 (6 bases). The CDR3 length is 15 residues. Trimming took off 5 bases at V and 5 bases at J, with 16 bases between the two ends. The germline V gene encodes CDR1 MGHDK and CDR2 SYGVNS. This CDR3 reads CASSPGGGGDQPQHF. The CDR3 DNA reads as TGTGCCAGCAGTCCGGGGGGCGGGGGAGATCAGCCCCAGCATTTT.

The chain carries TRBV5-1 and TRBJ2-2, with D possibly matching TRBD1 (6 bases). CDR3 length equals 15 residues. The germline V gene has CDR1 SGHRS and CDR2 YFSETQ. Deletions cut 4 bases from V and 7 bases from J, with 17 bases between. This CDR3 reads CASSPRQGRGGELFF. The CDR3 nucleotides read TGCGCCAGCAGCCCCCGGCAGGGGCGAGGCGGGGAGCTGTTTTTT.

The CDR3 loop reads CASSEAGKLFF. In DNA form, the CDR3 reads TGTGCCAGCAGCGAGGCTGGAAAACTGTTTTTT. This rearrangement joins TRBV2 to TRBJ1-4; the D is unclear. The CDR3 sequence is 11 residues long. The germline V gene has CDR1 SNHLY and CDR2 FYNNEI. The ends were cut back, 6 bases at V and 10 bases at J, with 9 bases in the middle.